The 29 T cell receptor beta chains given below trace back to one sample, sequenced in a study of CD8 T cells in ankylosing spondylitis. Their specific antigens are unknown. Study conclusions and caveats: One TCR beta motif, made up of roughly eight highly homologous variants, appeared characteristic of ankylosing spondylitis blood.

Via MiXCR, TCRdb re-called the 5' RACE reads, giving one row per CDR3 protein. Of about 220,000 distinct CDR3 sequences in the sample, 6% to 8.5% were seen once. Sequenced: blood, either unsorted or a sorted T cell fraction (not recorded which). The receptors stem from a male donor with ankylosing spondylitis.

The chain joins TRBV5-5 to TRBJ2-5; 8 nucleotides align to TRBD2. The germline gives CDR1 SGHKS, CDR2 YYEKEE (reference sequence). CDR3 length: 13 residues. With V trimmed by 4 bases and J by 7 bases, 6 bases remained unmatched. Here the CDR3 reads CASSPGLAGTQYF. The CDR3 region has the DNA TGTGCCAGCAGCCCTGGACTAGCTGGGACCCAGTACTTC. The variable domain in full, completed from reference TRBV5-5 and TRBJ2-5, reads DAGVTQSPTHLIKTRGQQVTLRCSPISGHKSVSWYQQVLGQGPQFIFQYYEKEERGRGNFPDRFSARQFPNYSSELNVNALLLGDSALYLCASSPGLAGTQYFGPGTRLLVL.

This clonotype was observed at least ten times. This rearrangement joins TRBV18 to TRBJ2-7; TRBD1 matches 9 bases. Germline trimming cut 3 bases from V and 3 bases from J; bases unmatched to any gene: 15. Germline V lookup: CDR1 KGHSH, CDR2 LQKENI. The length of the CDR3 is 18 residues. CDR3: CASSPTSPRDRVYYEQYF. DNA of the CDR3: TGTGCCAGCTCACCTACTTCCCCCCGGGACAGGGTTTACTACGAGCAGTACTTC. The complete variable domain, with remaining parts taken from reference TRBV18 and TRBJ2-7, reads NAGVMQNPRHLVRRRGQEARLRCSPMKGHSHVYWYRQLPEEGLKFMVYLQKENIIDESGMPKERFSAEFPKEGPSILRIQQVVRGDSAAYFCASSPTSPRDRVYYEQYFGPGTRLTVT.

V is TRBV20-1 and J is TRBJ1-6, with TRBD1 as a possible D gene (6 bases). This CDR3 comprises 14 residues. V shed 4 bases and J shed 7 bases, with 14 bases lying between them. Germline V lookup: CDR1 DFQATT, CDR2 SNEGSKA (reference sequence). The CDR3 DNA reads TGCAGTGCTATATCAGGGGCAGAAAATTCACCCCTCCACTTT. It yields the protein CSAISGAENSPLHF.

This clonotype was counted at least ten times. The V call is TRBV6-2 or TRBV6-3, the J call TRBJ1-1, with D maybe TRBD1 (6 bases). The V end lost 0 bases, the J end lost 3 bases, and 11 bases lay between the germline ends. The CDR3 has 15 amino acids. Germline V gene lookup returns CDR1 MNHEY and CDR2 SVGEGT. The CDR3: CASSYSPDSHTEAFF. CDR3 DNA sequence: TGTGCCAGCAGTTACTCGCCGGACAGCCACACTGAAGCTTTCTTT.

This clonotype was recorded many times. This sequence joins TRBV5-6 and TRBJ1-6, with TRBD1 as a possible D gene (5 bases). Germline-derived CDR1 and CDR2 are SGHDT and YYEEEE. V shed 4 bases and J shed 9 bases, with 17 bases lying between them. The CDR3 is made up of 15 amino acids. The CDR3 reads CASSNRDGRGSPLHF. The CDR3 nucleotides are TGTGCCAGCAGCAACCGGGACGGGAGGGGTTCACCCCTCCACTTT.

This clonotype was picked up many times. The V and J genes are TRBV15 and TRBJ2-2; 8 positions match TRBD1. V shed 5 bases and J 5 bases; nucleotides not matched to a gene: 4. The CDR3 runs to 14 residues. The germline CDR1 and CDR2 sequences are LNHNV and YYDKDF (reference sequence). CDR3 sequence reads: CATSSRQGTGELFF. The CDR3 bases are TGTGCCACCAGCTCCCGACAGGGGACCGGGGAGCTGTTTTTT.

This rearrangement joins TRBV6-2 or TRBV6-3 to TRBJ1-3, with no clear D. Trimming took 8 bases from V and 7 from J, leaving 6 bases between them. The CDR3 has 10 residues. The germline V gene encodes CDR1 MNHEY and CDR2 SVGEGT. The CDR3 DNA sequence: TGTGCCAGCGGGTGGAACACCATATATTTT. This translates into CASGWNTIYF.

Ten or more counts support this clonotype. The chain's CDR3 is CASSPKMGQAQHF. The CDR3 DNA is TGTGCCAGCAGTCCGAAGATGGGGCAGGCCCAGCATTTT. The chain is built from TRBV6-1 and TRBJ1-5; tentative D call: TRBD1 (5 bases). The CDR3 consists of 13 residues. Trimming shortened V by 5 bases and J by 11 bases, and 16 bases separated the two germline ends. The germline CDR1 and CDR2 sequences are MNHNS and SASEGT.

This clonotype was seen a few times. This chain's CDR3 is CASSLASGSADTQYF. The CDR3 coding sequence is TGTGCCAGCAGTTTAGCATCAGGGTCCGCAGATACGCAGTATTTT. The chain is built from TRBV12-3 or TRBV12-4 and TRBJ2-3; TRBD1 might be the D (5 bases). There are 15 residues in the CDR3. V lost 0 bases and J lost 4, with 11 bases in between.

This clonotype was recorded at least ten times. As DNA, the CDR3 is TGCAGCGTTGTGGGGGGAGTCTCCTACGAGCAGTACTTC. Amino acids: CSVVGGVSYEQYF. The V gene is TRBV29-1, the J gene TRBJ2-7; D may be TRBD2 (6 bases). The CDR3 extends over 13 amino acids. Germline V gene data show CDR1 as SQVTM and CDR2 as ANQGSEA. V was pared by 4 bases and J by 0 bases, with 10 bases between.

This clonotype was seen at least ten times. The genes are TRBV5-1 and TRBJ1-1, with no clear D. V was trimmed by 1 base and J by 4 bases, leaving 8 bases between them. The CDR3 is 13 amino acids. The germline V gene encodes CDR1 SGHRS and CDR2 YFSETQ. The CDR3 DNA reads TGCGCCAGCAGCTTGTCGGGAGCCACTGAAGCTTTCTTT. Translated, it gives CASSLSGATEAFF.

This chain joins TRBV7-9 and TRBJ2-1; D possibly corresponds to TRBD1 (6 bases). The CDR3 spans 13 residues. The germline gives CDR1 SEHNR, CDR2 FQNEAQ (reference sequence). Trimming removed 3 bases from V and 7 bases from J, with 10 bases in between. The CDR3: CASSLDSRNEQFF. The CDR3 DNA is TGTGCCAGCAGCTTGGACAGCAGAAATGAGCAGTTCTTC. Variable domain in full (rest from reference TRBV7-9 and TRBJ2-1): DTGVSQNPRHKITKRGQNVTFRCDPISEHNRLYWYRQTLGQGPEFLTYFQNEAQLEKSRLLSDRFSAERPKGSFSTLEIQRTEQGDSAMYLCASSLDSRNEQFFGPGTRLTVL.

This chain uses TRBV19 with TRBJ2-7; tentatively, D is TRBD1 (6 bases). V was pared by 6 bases and J by 4 bases, with 13 bases between. The germline gives CDR1 LNHDA, CDR2 SQIVND (reference sequence). CDR3 size: 13 residues. In nucleotides, the CDR3 is TGTGCCAGTAGGCCAGGGGTTTCTTACGAGCAGTACTTC. Encoded protein: CASRPGVSYEQYF.

This sequence joins TRBV9 and TRBJ2-5, with a possible D match to TRBD1 (5 bases). From germline, CDR1 is SGDLS and CDR2 YYNGEE. There are 13 residues in the CDR3. V lost 3 bases, J lost 3 bases, and 9 bases lay in between. In nucleotides, the CDR3 is TGTGCCAGCAGCGCGGACATTAAAGAGACCCAGTACTTC. This encodes CASSADIKETQYF.

This clonotype was picked up a small number of times. J is TRBJ2-3 and V is TRBV13; 16 nucleotides line up with TRBD2. The CDR3 is made up of 18 amino acids. V lost 2 bases, J lost 4 bases, and 6 bases stayed unmatched. Germline V CDR1 and CDR2: PRHDT, FYEKMQ (reference sequence). CDR3 in amino acids: CASSLLMGLAGGADTQYF. In nucleotides, the CDR3 is TGTGCCAGCAGCTTACTCATGGGACTAGCGGGAGGGGCAGATACGCAGTATTTT.

This clonotype turned up a few times. J is TRBJ1-2 and V is TRBV4-3; TRBD1 aligns across 9 bases. Germline V gene data show CDR1 as LGHNA and CDR2 as YSLEER. This CDR3 is built from 15 residues. Unmatched junction bases numbered 0, after V lost 1 base and J lost 0 bases. This CDR3 is CASSQGTGANYGYTF. CDR3 in DNA: TGCGCCAGCAGCCAAGGGACAGGGGCTAACTATGGCTACACCTTC.

This clonotype showed up many times. The rearrangement joins TRBV5-1 to TRBJ1-2, with a weak D call TRBD1 (5 bases). CDR1 is SGHRS and CDR2 is YFSETQ in the germline V gene. V was shortened by 4 bases and J by 8 bases, with 18 bases between the two germline ends. This CDR3 contains 14 residues. The CDR3 nucleotides are TGCGCCAGCAGCACACCGGGACCGGCATTAGGCTACACCTTC. It specifies CASSTPGPALGYTF.

Many counts were recorded for this clonotype. The rearrangement joins TRBV7-9 to TRBJ2-1; D perhaps matches TRBD2 (5 bases). Germline V CDR1 and CDR2: SEHNR, FQNEAQ (reference sequence). V was shortened by 6 bases and J by 0 bases, with 12 bases between the two germline ends. The length of the CDR3 is 15 residues. This CDR3 reads CASSLSGSSYNEQFF. DNA of the CDR3: TGTGCCAGCAGTTTGAGCGGTAGCTCCTACAATGAGCAGTTCTTC.

In its sample, this clonotype was seen many times. This chain joins TRBV5-6 and TRBJ1-2; weak D call: TRBD1 (5 bases). V lost 3 bases to trimming and J lost 7 bases, with 16 bases between them. Per the germline V gene, CDR1 is SGHDT and CDR2 is YYEEEE. The CDR3 consists of 14 residues. This CDR3 is CASSSGWGGSGYTF. The CDR3 bases are TGTGCCAGCAGCTCCGGATGGGGCGGGAGTGGCTACACCTTC. The full variable domain, rest sourced from reference TRBV5-6 and TRBJ1-2, is DAGVTQSPTHLIKTRGQQVTLRCSPKSGHDTVSWYQQALGQGPQFIFQYYEEEERQRGNFPDRFSGHQFPNYSSELNVNALLLGDSALYLCASSSGWGGSGYTFGSGTRLTVV.

This chain joins TRBV9 and TRBJ2-5, with 7 bases aligning to TRBD1. This CDR3 has 14 amino acids. The ends lost 0 bases at V and 4 bases at J; junction bases unmatched: 3. CDR1 is SGDLS, CDR2 YYNGEE, per germline. CDR3 protein: CASSVGGGRETQYF. The CDR3, as DNA: TGTGCCAGCAGCGTAGGAGGGGGCAGAGAGACCCAGTACTTC.

The chain combines TRBV9 with TRBJ1-1, with a weak D call TRBD1 (6 bases). Trimming took 4 bases from V and 5 from J, leaving 12 bases between them. The CDR3 loop spans 13 amino acids. Germline assignment: CDR1 SGDLS and CDR2 YYNGEE. CDR3 region: CASSPDRETEAFF. For the CDR3, the DNA is TGTGCCAGCAGCCCGGACAGAGAAACTGAAGCTTTCTTT.

Ten or more counts support this clonotype. The rearrangement uses TRBV15 and TRBJ2-2; 8 bases agree with TRBD2. This CDR3 region has 16 residues. Germline-derived CDR1 and CDR2 are LNHNV and YYDKDF (reference sequence). Trimming removed 0 bases from V and 2 bases from J; junction bases left unmatched: 2. The CDR3 DNA reads as TGTGCCACCAGCAGAGAAACTAGCGGTAACACCGGGGAGCTGTTTTTT. Its translation: CATSRETSGNTGELFF.

The rearrangement joins TRBV10-3 to TRBJ1-5, with D possibly matching TRBD1 (5 bases). Germline CDR1 reads ENHRY; CDR2 reads SYGVKD. V was trimmed by 6 bases and J by 1 base, leaving 10 bases between them. The CDR3 spans 14 residues. The DNA of the CDR3 is TGTGCCATCAGCGGGACGGGGAGCAATCAGCCCCAGCATTTT. Protein sequence: CAISGTGSNQPQHF.

This clonotype was counted many times. The rearrangement uses TRBV6-1 and TRBJ2-7; no clear D gene. Between the trimmed V and J ends, which lost 2 bases and 5 bases, there was a span of 7 bases. In germline, CDR1 is MNHNS, CDR2 SASEGT. This CDR3 has 12 amino acids. The CDR3 sequence is CASSELWDEQYF. DNA for the CDR3: TGTGCCAGCAGTGAATTGTGGGACGAGCAGTACTTC.

This clonotype was picked up many times. CDR3 nucleotides: TGTGCCAGCAGCTTTTCAGTGAACACTGAAGCTTTCTTT. Protein: CASSFSVNTEAFF. V and J are TRBV7-2 and TRBJ1-1, with D unresolved. The germline V and J ends were trimmed by 3 bases and 0 bases, with 5 bases remaining between them. Germline-derived CDR1 and CDR2 are SGHTA and FQGNSA. This CDR3 has 13 amino acids.

This clonotype was seen ten or more times. The rearrangement joins TRBV6-5 to TRBJ1-2; no reliable D call. The CDR3 length is 14 residues. In germline, CDR1 is MNHEY, CDR2 SVGAGI. Trimming removed 3 bases from V and 4 bases from J, with 12 bases in between. CDR3 DNA: TGTGCCAGCAGTTATGGGCAGGTTGGCTATGGCTACACCTTC. It specifies CASSYGQVGYGYTF.

This clonotype was seen repeatedly, ten times or more. The rearrangement links TRBV27 to TRBJ2-1; 7 positions match TRBD2. Looked up from germline, CDR1 is MNHEY and CDR2 is SMNVEV (reference sequence). The CDR3 has 14 amino acids. The junction had 4 bases not matched to a gene; V was cut back by 5 bases and J by 3 bases. The CDR3 sequence is CASSNGRNYNEQFF. The CDR3 coding sequence is TGTGCCAGCAGTAACGGGAGGAACTACAATGAGCAGTTCTTC.

This clonotype was counted ten times or more. The chain links TRBV21-1 to TRBJ2-1; TRBD1 is the table's D call and was not checked against the DNA. TRBV21-1 is a documented pseudogene. The length of the CDR3 is 13 residues. The CDR3 loop reads CASSFQGSAEQFF. The CDR3 nucleotides read TGTGCCAGCAGCTTCCAAGGCAGCGCCGAGCAGTTCTTC.

This clonotype has a count of ten or more. CDR3 residues: CASSLTGDLNGYTF. The CDR3 DNA is TGTGCCAGCAGTTTAACAGGGGATCTGAATGGCTACACCTTC. This sequence joins TRBV12-3 or TRBV12-4 and TRBJ1-2, with TRBD1 identical over 7 bases. The V and J ends lost 2 bases and 6 bases, in that order; junction bases with no gene match: 6. The CDR3 runs to 14 residues.